Listed below are T cell receptor beta chains from one sample, sequenced in a study of shared clonotypes between healthy human individuals. TCRdb keeps only in-frame clones here, not all; method: immunoSEQ multiplex PCR. The sample lists 1.6 million or so clones, about 98.5% seen once, with over 0.3% in the top ten. Sequenced input: naive CD4+ T cells sorted from blood. These receptors were collected from a man aged 25 to 40 in good health. Each CDR3 is given with its conserved first and last residue. D genes are given only for firm matches. Expanded clones are given a class, and other clones once, few, many or no size at all.

size	D	V	J	CDR3	DNA
-	-	TRBV9	TRBJ1-1	CASSVARVATEAFF	TGTGCCAGCAGCGTAGCCAGGGTAGCGACTGAAGCTTTCTTT
-	-	TRBV28	TRBJ1-2	CASSETNRESRGYTF	TGTGCCAGCAGTGAAACCAACAGGGAAAGTCGGGGCTACACCTTC
once	TRBD2	TRBV5-4	TRBJ2-3	CASSAREGRADTQYF	TGTGCCAGCAGCGCTCGGGAGGGCCGAGCAGATACGCAGTATTTT
-	TRBD1	TRBV5-1	TRBJ1-5	CASSPGQGINQPQHF	TGCGCCAGCAGCCCCGGACAGGGAATCAATCAGCCCCAGCATTTT
-	TRBD2	TRBV11-2	TRBJ2-1	CASSFNNGGSYSYNEQFF	TGTGCCAGCAGCTTCAATAATGGCGGGAGCTACTCCTACAATGAGCAGTTCTTC
-	-	TRBV4-1	TRBJ2-3	CASSQDDISDLRGDTQYF	TGCGCCAGCAGCCAAGATGACATATCAGACTTGCGGGGAGATACGCAGTATTTT
-	TRBD2	TRBV5-5	TRBJ2-7	CASSRALAGGSSYEQYF	TGTGCCAGCTCGAGGGCGCTGGCGGGAGGTAGCTCCTACGAGCAGTACTTC
-	TRBD1	TRBV18	TRBJ2-3	CASSSRGSADTQYF	TGTGCCAGCTCTTCCAGGGGGAGTGCAGATACGCAGTATTTT
once	TRBD1	TRBV7-2	TRBJ2-1	CASSLDRAVGEEQFF	TGTGCCAGCAGCCTAGACAGGGCCGTGGGAGAAGAGCAGTTCTTC
-	-	TRBV6-5	TRBJ2-3	CASSSLTGFGTDTQYF	TGTGCCAGCAGTTCCCTGACAGGTTTTGGCACAGATACGCAGTATTTT
-	-	TRBV19	TRBJ2-7	CARKTHATYEQYF	TGTGCCAGAAAGACCCACGCCACCTACGAGCAGTACTTC
-	-	TRBV18	TRBJ2-7	CASSTTDEQYF	TGTGCCAGCTCTACGACAGACGAGCAGTACTTC